A single sample gave rise to the 2 T cell receptor beta chains below, sequenced in a study of CD8+CD57+ T cells in acquired aplastic anemia. Using genomic DNA as the template, TCR beta VDJ and CDR3 profiling was carried out. TCRdb re-analysed the reads in MiXCR, keeping a single row per CDR3 protein. The table records approximately 470,000 distinct CDR3 sequences, roughly a third of them present only once. Before being chosen for sequencing, patients had shown CD8+CD57+ cell expansion by flow cytometry. Sample: sorted CD4+, CD8+, or CD8+CD57+ T cells (not recorded which) from PBMCs. The receptors derive from a human donor with aplastic anemia.

For this clonotype: This may come from a read error, since a much larger clone is one base off. The chain recombines TRBV7-8 with TRBJ1-5; D unclear. This CDR3 region has 12 residues. Germline CDR1 and CDR2: SGHVS and FQNEAQ. The CDR3: CACSPTGQPQHF. In DNA form, the CDR3 reads TGTGCCTGCAGCCCTACCGGTCAGCCCCAGCATTTT.

This clonotype was seen ten or more times. V is TRBV7-8 and J is TRBJ1-2; 10 bases line up with TRBD1. This CDR3 is built from 16 residues. J was trimmed by 4 bases and V by 4 bases; bases with no gene match: 9. Per germline, CDR1 SGHVS and CDR2 FQNEAQ. The CDR3 DNA reads TGTGCCAGCAGCTATACGGACAGGGGGTTCACCTATGGCTACACCTTC. It translates to CASSYTDRGFTYGYTF.